The present T cell receptor (beta chain) was sequenced within a study of shared clonotypes between healthy human individuals. The naive CD8 fraction comprised CD45RO-negative cells positively selected for CCR7 and excluded terminally differentiated effector memory CD45RA+ cells. The study, taken as a whole, reports: All-four-donor shared clonotypes had higher generation probabilities than non-shared clonotypes did.

V lost 0 bases to trimming and J lost 2 bases; unmatched junction nucleotides: 11. Germline V gene sequence: CDR1 LGHNA, CDR2 YSLEER. The CDR3 has 19 amino acids. A word on this clone: Its antigen is not known.

Profiled with immunoSEQ multiplex PCR; TCRdb holds only in-frame clones, not every one. The sample includes hundreds of thousands of clones, roughly 98% of them seen just once. This receptor was identified in a man aged 30 to 39 in good health. The V call is TRBV4-3, the J call TRBJ2-2; 8 nucleotides align to TRBD1. Sequences were obtained from naive CD8+ T cells sorted from blood. Here the CDR3 reads CASSQDLTGAMVNTGELFF. In nucleotides, the CDR3 is TGCGCCAGCAGCCAAGACTTGACAGGGGCCATGGTAAACACCGGGGAGCTGTTTTTT.